This T cell receptor (beta chain) was captured in a study of T cells after yellow fever vaccination. In its sample, this clonotype was seen many times. Its antigen is still unknown. TCR cDNA, made by 5'RACE template switching, carried an added universal primer site and UMIs. One entry per CDR3 protein, called by TCRdb with MiXCR from the 5' RACE reads. The sample includes under 600,000 distinct CDR3 sequences, around a fifth of them seen just once. Regarding the study as a whole: A large majority of primary-vaccination clones showed up again after the booster (about 96% CD4, 85% to 90% CD8). Clonotypes found in both CD4 and CD8 compartments made up a small share.

This receptor was obtained from a man younger than 35 who received the YFV17D yellow fever vaccine. The specimen comprised PBMCs, sampled 20 to 25 days after the first yellow fever vaccination.

CDR3 protein: CASSPGPLADTIYF. The CDR3 DNA follows: TGTGCCAGCAGCCCCGGGCCTTTAGCGGACACCATATATTTT. The gene calls are TRBV7-2 and TRBJ1-3, with unresolved D. This CDR3 spans 14 amino acids. Germline V gene lookup returns CDR1 SGHTA and CDR2 FQGNSA. Trimming removed 5 bases from V and 8 bases from J, with 16 bases in between.